The entry below describes one T cell receptor beta chain. Its target is unknown. The entry originates in a study of OX40 agonist ivuxolimab in advanced cancers. Study-level findings and limits: Expanded peripheral T cell antigen specificity was not determined.

The germline CDR1 and CDR2 sequences are SGHAT and FQNNGV. The ends were cut back, 1 base at V and 0 bases at J, with 5 bases in the middle. The CDR3 extends over 14 amino acids. The protocol was immunoSEQ multiplex PCR, while the TCRdb copy is restricted to in-frame clones and leaves out a portion. The profile shows around 80,000 clones, around 86% of them singletons. The chain joins TRBV11-2 to TRBJ2-3; D gene uncertain. Source: CD4+ or CD8+ T cells sorted from blood, taken in a trial of the OX40 agonist ivuxolimab. The TCR comes from an adult with an advanced solid tumor such as melanoma, head and neck, liver or kidney cancer. The CDR3 region is CASSLGLSTDTQYF. The CDR3 DNA follows: TGTGCCAGCAGCTTAGGTTTGAGCACAGATACGCAGTATTTT.